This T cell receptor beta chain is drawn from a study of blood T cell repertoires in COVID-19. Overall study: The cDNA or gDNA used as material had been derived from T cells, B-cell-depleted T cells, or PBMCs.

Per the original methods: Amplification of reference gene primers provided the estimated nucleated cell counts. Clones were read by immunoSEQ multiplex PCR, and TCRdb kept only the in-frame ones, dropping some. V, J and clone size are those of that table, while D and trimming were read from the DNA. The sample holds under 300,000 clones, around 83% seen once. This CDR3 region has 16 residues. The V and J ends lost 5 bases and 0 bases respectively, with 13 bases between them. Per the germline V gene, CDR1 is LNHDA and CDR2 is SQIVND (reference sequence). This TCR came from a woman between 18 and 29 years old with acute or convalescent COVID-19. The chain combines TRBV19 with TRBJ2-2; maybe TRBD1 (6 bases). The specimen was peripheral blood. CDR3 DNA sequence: TGTGCCAGTAGTCCGGGGACATTCGCGAACACCGGGGAGCTGTTTTTT. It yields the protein CASSPGTFANTGELFF.